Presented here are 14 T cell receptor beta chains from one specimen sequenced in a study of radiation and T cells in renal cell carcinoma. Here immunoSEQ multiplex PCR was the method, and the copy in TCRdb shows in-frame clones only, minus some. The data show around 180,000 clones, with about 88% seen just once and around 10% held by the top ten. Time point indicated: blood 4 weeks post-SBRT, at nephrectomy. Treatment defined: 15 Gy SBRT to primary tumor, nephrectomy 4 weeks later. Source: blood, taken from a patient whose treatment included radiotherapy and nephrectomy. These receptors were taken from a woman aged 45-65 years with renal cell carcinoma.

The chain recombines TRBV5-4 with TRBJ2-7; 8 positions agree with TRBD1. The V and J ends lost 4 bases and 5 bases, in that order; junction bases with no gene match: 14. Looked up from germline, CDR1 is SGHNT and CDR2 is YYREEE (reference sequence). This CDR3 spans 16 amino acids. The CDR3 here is CASSPRKTGASDEQYF. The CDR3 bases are TGTGCCAGCAGCCCCCGAAAGACAGGGGCGTCCGACGAGCAGTACTTC.

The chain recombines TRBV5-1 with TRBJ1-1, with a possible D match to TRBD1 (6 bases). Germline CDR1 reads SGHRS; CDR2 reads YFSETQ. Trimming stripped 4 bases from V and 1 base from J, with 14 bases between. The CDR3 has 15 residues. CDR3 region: CASSLQGDRNTEAFF. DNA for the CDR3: TGCGCCAGCAGCCTACAGGGAGACCGGAACACTGAAGCTTTCTTT.

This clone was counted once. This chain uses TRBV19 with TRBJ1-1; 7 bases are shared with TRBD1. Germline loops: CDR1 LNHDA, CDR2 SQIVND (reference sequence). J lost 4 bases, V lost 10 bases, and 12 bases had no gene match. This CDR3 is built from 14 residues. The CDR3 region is CATLSQGGGTEAFF. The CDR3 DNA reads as TGTGCCACCTTATCTCAGGGGGGGGGCACTGAAGCTTTCTTT.

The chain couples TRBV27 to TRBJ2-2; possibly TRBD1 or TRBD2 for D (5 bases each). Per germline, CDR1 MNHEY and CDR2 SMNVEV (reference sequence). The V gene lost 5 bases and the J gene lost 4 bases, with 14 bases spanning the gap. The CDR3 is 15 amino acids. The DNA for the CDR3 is TGTGCCAGCAGTCGTCAAGGGGCGGGCACCGGGGAGCTGTTTTTT. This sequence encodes CASSRQGAGTGELFF.

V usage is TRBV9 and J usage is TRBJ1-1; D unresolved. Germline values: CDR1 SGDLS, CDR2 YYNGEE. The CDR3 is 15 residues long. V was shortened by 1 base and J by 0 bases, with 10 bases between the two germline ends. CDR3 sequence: CASSVNPGLNTEAFF. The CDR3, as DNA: TGTGCCAGCAGCGTAAATCCGGGCCTGAACACTGAAGCTTTCTTT.

The CDR3 protein is CASSLGGSYNEQFF. In DNA, the CDR3 is TGTGCCAGCAGCTTGGGGGGTTCCTACAATGAGCAGTTCTTC. V usage is TRBV5-8 and J usage is TRBJ2-1; no definite D call. The germline V and J ends were trimmed by 0 bases and 1 base, with 5 bases remaining between them. Germline loops: CDR1 SGHTS, CDR2 YDEGEE. This CDR3 spans 14 amino acids.

The CDR3 coding sequence is TGTGCCAGTAGTATGTCGCGCAGGGATTCGGATACGCAGTATTTT. Amino acids: CASSMSRRDSDTQYF. This chain links TRBV19 with TRBJ2-3, with D perhaps TRBD1 (5 bases). The V gene lost 3 bases and the J gene lost 6 bases, with 16 bases spanning the gap. CDR3 length: 15 amino acids. The germline CDR1 and CDR2 sequences are LNHDA and SQIVND (reference sequence).

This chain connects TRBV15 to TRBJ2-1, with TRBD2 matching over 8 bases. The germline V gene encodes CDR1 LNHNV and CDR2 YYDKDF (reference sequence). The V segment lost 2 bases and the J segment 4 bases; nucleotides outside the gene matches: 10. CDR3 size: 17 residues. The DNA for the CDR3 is TGTGCCACCAGCAGATCCCTAGGACTAGCACCTTACAATGAGCAGTTCTTC. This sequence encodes CATSRSLGLAPYNEQFF.

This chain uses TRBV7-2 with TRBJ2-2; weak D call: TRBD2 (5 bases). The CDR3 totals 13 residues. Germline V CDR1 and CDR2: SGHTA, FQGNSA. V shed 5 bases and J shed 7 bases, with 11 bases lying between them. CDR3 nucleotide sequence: TGTGCCAGCAGCCAGCGGACGGTCGGGGAGCTGTTTTTT. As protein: CASSQRTVGELFF.

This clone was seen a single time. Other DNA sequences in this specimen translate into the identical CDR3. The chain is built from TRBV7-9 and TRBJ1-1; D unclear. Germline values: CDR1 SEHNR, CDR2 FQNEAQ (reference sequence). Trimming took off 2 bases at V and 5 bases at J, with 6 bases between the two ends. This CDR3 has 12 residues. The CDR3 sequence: CASSLSLTEAFF. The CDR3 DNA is TGTGCCAGCAGCTTAAGTCTTACTGAAGCTTTCTTT.

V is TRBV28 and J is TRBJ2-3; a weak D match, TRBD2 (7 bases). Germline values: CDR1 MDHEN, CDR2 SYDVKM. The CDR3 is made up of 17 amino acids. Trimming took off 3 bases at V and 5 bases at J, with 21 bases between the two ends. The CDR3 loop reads CASSFPPEGGRRDTQYF. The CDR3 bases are TGTGCCAGCAGTTTCCCCCCTGAGGGGGGGCGTAGAGATACGCAGTATTTT.

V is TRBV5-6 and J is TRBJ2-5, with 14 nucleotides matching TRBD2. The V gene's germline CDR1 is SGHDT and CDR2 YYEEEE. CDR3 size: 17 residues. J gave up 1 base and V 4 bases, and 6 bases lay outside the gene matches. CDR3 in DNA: TGTGCCAGCAGCAAAAGACTAGCGGGGGGGTTCCAAGAGACCCAGTACTTC. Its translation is CASSKRLAGGFQETQYF.

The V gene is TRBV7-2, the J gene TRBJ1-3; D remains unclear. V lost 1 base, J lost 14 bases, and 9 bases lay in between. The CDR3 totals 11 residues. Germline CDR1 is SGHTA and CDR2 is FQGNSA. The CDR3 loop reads CASSLVLPLYF. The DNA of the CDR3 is TGTGCCAGCAGCTTAGTCTTGCCCTTATATTTT.

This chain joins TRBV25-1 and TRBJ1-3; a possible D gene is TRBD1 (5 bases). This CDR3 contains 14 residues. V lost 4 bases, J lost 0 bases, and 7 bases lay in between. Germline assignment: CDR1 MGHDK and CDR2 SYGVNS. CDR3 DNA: TGTGCCAGCAGTGTCGGGACCTCTGGAAACACCATATATTTT. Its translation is CASSVGTSGNTIYF.